This T cell receptor beta chain stems from a study of neurological immune-mediated disorders. Whole-study findings and limits: As far as clinical or MRI features were concerned, none was associated with the multiple sclerosis repertoire cluster. Repertoires from 18 of 34 multiple sclerosis patients grouped phylogenetically into a related-CDR3 cluster, suggesting a possible signature.

On this clonotype itself: Its specificity is unknown. The junction and the germline gene differ at one end; a read error may be behind it.

Synthesis of cDNA was performed by 5'RACE using 10-nucleotide random UMIs. TCRdb re-derived calls from the 5' RACE reads in MiXCR, one entry per CDR3 protein. Of tens of thousands of distinct CDR3 sequences in the sample, approximately 4% are singletons; the top ten hold 2.9%. CDR1 is DFQATT, CDR2 SNEGSKA, per germline (reference sequence). The CDR3 totals 15 residues. The unsorted libraries were generated from a total of 2 million PBMCs, which had been stored in RNAlater at -80 C. The sequencing sample was made of PBMCs. The receptor comes from a woman aged 45-59 years with multiple sclerosis. This rearrangement joins TRBV20-1 to TRBJ2-7; 7 positions match TRBD2. The CDR3 sequence is CSAKREAYLSYELYF. The DNA of the CDR3 is TGCAGTGCTAAGCGGGAAGCCTACCTCTCCTACGAGCTGTACTTC.